This TCR beta chain emerged from a study of a mutant IDH1 vaccine in newly diagnosed glioma. For the study at large: Following radiotherapy alone, or alongside temozolomide cycles, vaccination was started after an interval of 4-6 weeks. Earlier therapy was either radiotherapy, temozolomide, or both, and most got both.

Germline CDR1 SGHTA, CDR2 FQGNSA. The CDR3 has 12 amino acids. V lost 1 base and J lost 5, with 5 bases in between. Indicated time point: week 35, safety follow-up. Each dose of the vaccine consisted of 300 ug of mutant IDH1 20-mer peptide, with topical imiquimod. Donors had new WHO grade 3 or 4 IDH1-mutant, ATRX-lost astrocytomas. TCRdb's copy holds only in-frame clones and misses some; the assay was immunoSEQ multiplex PCR. The table records around 32,000 clones, 80% to 85% of them present only once. Points on this clone: Its target is unknown.

This rearrangement joins TRBV7-2 to TRBJ2-5; D call uncertain. The sequencing here drew on PBMCs, taken from a glioma patient whose treatment included an IDH1 peptide vaccine. This receptor was taken from a woman aged 18-29 years with glioma. In DNA, the CDR3 is TGTGCCAGCAGCTTAGGCAGGGAGACCCAGTACTTC. Translated, it gives CASSLGRETQYF.